This T cell receptor beta chain stems from a study of blood T cell repertoires in COVID-19. Produced via immunoSEQ multiplex PCR; TCRdb's table is partial and in-frame only. This table holds tens of thousands of clones, over 65% found once. Germline V gene sequence: CDR1 SGHTA, CDR2 FQGNSA. The CDR3 runs to 15 residues. The V and J ends lost 5 bases and 6 bases respectively, with 17 bases between them. This TCR derives from a woman aged 60-70 years with acute or convalescent COVID-19. Input material: peripheral blood. The chain carries TRBV7-2 and TRBJ2-1; D call uncertain. CDR3 in amino acids: CASSPNRLVPNEQFF. DNA of the CDR3: TGTGCCAGCAGCCCTAATCGGCTAGTTCCCAATGAGCAGTTCTTC.